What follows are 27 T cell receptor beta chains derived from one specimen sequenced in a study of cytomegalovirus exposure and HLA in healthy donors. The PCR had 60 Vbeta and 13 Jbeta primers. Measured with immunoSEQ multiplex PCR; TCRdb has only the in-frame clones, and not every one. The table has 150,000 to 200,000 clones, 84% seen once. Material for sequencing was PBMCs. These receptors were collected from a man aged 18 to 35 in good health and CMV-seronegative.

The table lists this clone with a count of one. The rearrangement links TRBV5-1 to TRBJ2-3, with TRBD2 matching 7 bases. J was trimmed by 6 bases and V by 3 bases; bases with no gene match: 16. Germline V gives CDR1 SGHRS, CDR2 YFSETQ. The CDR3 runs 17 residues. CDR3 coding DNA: TGCGCCAGCAGCTGGGGGGGGACGGGAGGACTCCGGGATACGCAGTATTTT. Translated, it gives CASSWGGTGGLRDTQYF. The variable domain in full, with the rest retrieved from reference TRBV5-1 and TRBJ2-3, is KAGVTQTPRYLIKTRGQQVTLSCSPISGHRSVSWYQQTPGQGLQFLFEYFSETQRNKGNFPGRFSGRQFSNSRSEMNVSTLELGDSALYLCASSWGGTGGLRDTQYFGPGTRLTVL.

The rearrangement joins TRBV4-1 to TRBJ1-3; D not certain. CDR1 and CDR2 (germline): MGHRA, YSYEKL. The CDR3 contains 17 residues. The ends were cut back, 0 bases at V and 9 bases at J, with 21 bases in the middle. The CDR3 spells CASSQDNTGSPRRTIYF. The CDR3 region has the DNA TGCGCCAGCAGCCAAGATAATACGGGATCCCCAAGGCGCACCATATATTTT.

Here the CDR3 DNA reads TGTGCCAGCAGCTTAGAAGCGGGAGGAGTAGGAGATACGCAGTATTTT. It translates to CASSLEAGGVGDTQYF. V is TRBV7-8 and J is TRBJ2-3, with 9 bases matching TRBD2. CDR1 is SGHVS and CDR2 is FQNEAQ in the germline V gene. Unmatched junction bases numbered 7, after V lost 1 base and J lost 5 bases. This CDR3 contains 16 residues.

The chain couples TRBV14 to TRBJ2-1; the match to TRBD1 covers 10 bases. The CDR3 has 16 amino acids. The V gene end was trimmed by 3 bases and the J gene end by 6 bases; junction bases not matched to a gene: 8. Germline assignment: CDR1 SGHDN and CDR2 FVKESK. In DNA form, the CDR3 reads TGTGCCAGCAGCCAGCAGCCGGGACAGGGGCGCAATGAGCAGTTCTTC. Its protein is CASSQQPGQGRNEQFF.

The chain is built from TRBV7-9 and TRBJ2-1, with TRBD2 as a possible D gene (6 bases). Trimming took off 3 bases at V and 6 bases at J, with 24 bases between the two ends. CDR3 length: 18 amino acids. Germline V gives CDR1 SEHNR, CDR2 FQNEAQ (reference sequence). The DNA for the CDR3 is TGTGCCAGCAGCTTGGGCCACTTAAGGACTACCACGGGCAATGAGCAGTTCTTC. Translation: CASSLGHLRTTTGNEQFF.

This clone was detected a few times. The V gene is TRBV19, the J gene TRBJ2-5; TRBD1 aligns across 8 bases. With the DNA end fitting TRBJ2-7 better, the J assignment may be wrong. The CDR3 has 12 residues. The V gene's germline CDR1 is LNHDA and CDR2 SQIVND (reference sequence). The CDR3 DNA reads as TGTGCCAGTAGGAAAGACAGGGGCGAGCAGTACTTC. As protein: CASRKDRGEQYF.

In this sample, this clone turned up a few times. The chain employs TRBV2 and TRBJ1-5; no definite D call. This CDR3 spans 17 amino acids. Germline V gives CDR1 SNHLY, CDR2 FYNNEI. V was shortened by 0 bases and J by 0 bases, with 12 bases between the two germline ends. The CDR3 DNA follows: TGTGCCAGCAGTGAAGCGCCGAGACATTATAGCAATCAGCCCCAGCATTTT. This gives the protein CASSEAPRHYSNQPQHF.

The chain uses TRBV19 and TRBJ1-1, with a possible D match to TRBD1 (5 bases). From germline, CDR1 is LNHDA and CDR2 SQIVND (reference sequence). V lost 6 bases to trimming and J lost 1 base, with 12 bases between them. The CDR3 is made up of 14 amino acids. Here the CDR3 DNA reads TGTGCCAGTAGGACGACAACAGGGAACACTGAAGCTTTCTTT. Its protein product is CASRTTTGNTEAFF.

The CDR3 protein is CASSLGSIAYEQYF. The CDR3 bases are TGTGCCAGCAGCTTAGGGAGTATCGCCTACGAGCAGTACTTC. This chain connects TRBV7-8 to TRBJ2-7; the D is unclear. Trimming took 1 base from V and 2 from J, leaving 9 bases between them. The CDR3 has 14 amino acids. Germline V gives CDR1 SGHVS, CDR2 FQNEAQ.

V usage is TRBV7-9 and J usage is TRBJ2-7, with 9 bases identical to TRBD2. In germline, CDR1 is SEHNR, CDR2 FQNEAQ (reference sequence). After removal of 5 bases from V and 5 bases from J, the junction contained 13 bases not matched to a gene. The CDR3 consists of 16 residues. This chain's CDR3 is CASSPPGGRAGNEQYF. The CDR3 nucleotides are TGTGCCAGCAGCCCGCCCGGCGGGAGGGCCGGGAACGAGCAGTACTTC.

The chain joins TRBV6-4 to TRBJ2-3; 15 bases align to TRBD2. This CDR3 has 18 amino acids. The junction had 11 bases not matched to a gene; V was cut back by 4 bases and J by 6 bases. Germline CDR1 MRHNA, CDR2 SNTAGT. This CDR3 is CASSVNLGLAGGPDTQYF. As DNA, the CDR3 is TGTGCCAGCAGTGTGAATCTTGGACTAGCGGGAGGGCCCGATACGCAGTATTTT.

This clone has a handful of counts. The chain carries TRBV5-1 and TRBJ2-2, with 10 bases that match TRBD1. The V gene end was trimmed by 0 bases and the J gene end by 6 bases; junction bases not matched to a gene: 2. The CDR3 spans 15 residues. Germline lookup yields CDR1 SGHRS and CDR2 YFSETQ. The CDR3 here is CASSLGTGGSGELFF. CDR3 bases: TGCGCCAGCAGCTTGGGGACAGGGGGTTCCGGGGAGCTGTTTTTT.

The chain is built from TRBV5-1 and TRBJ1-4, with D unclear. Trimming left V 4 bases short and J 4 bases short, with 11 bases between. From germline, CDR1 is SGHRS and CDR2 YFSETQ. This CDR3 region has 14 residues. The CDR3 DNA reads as TGCGCCAGCAGCGTCTCGGGGTATAATGAAAAACTGTTTTTT. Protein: CASSVSGYNEKLFF.

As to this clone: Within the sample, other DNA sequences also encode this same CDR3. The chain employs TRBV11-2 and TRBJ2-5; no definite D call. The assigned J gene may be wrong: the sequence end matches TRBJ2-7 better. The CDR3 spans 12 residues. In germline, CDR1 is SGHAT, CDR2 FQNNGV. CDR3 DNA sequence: TGTGCCAGCAGCTTAGCCCGGTACGAGCAGTACTTC. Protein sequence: CASSLARYEQYF.

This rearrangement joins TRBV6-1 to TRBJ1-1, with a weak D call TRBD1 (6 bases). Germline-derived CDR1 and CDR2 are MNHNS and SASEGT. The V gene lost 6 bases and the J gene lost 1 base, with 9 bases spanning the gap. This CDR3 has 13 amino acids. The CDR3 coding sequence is TGTGCCAGCAGCGGACAGCCGAACACTGAAGCTTTCTTT. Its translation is CASSGQPNTEAFF.

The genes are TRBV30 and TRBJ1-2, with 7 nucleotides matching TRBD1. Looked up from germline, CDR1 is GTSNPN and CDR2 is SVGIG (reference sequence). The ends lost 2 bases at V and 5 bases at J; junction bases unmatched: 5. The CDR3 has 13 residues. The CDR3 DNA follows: TGTGCCTGGAGTATGGACAGGCTTTATGGCTACACCTTC. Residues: CAWSMDRLYGYTF.

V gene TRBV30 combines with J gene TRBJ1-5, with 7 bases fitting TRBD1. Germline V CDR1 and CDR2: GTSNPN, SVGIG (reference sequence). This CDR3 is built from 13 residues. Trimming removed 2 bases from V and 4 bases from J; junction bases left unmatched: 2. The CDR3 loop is CAWSPGGNQPQHF. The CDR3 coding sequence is TGTGCCTGGAGTCCAGGGGGTAATCAGCCCCAGCATTTT.

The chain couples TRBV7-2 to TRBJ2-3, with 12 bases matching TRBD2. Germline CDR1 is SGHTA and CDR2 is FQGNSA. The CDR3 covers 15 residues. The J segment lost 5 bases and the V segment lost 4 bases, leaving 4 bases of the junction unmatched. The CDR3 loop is CASSSLTSGRDTQYF. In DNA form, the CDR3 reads TGTGCCAGCAGCTCGCTGACTAGCGGGAGAGATACGCAGTATTTT.

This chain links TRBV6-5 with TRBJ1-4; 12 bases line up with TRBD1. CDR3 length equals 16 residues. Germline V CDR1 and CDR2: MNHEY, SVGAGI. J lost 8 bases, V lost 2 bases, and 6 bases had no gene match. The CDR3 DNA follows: TGTGCCAGCAGTTACCGATCCGGGACAGGGGGCGAAAAACTGTTTTTT. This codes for CASSYRSGTGGEKLFF.

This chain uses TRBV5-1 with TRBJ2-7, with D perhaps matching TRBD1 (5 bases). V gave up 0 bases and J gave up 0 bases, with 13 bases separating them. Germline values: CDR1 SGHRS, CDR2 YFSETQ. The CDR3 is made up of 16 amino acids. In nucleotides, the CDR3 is TGCGCCAGCAGCTTGGATCCGTATGGGGCCTCCTACGAGCAGTACTTC. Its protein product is CASSLDPYGASYEQYF.

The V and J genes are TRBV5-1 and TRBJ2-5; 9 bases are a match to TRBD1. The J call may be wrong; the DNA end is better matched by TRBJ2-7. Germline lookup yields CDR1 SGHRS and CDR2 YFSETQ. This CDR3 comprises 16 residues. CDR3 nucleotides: TGCGCCAGCAGCTCTTTACCGGGACAGGGACGATTCGAGCAGTACTTC. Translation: CASSSLPGQGRFEQYF.

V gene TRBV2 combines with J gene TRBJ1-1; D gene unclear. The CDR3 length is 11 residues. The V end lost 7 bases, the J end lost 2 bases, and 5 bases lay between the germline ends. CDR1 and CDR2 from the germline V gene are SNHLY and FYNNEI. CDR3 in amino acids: CASITNTEAFF. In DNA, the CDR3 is TGTGCCAGCATTACTAACACTGAAGCTTTCTTT.

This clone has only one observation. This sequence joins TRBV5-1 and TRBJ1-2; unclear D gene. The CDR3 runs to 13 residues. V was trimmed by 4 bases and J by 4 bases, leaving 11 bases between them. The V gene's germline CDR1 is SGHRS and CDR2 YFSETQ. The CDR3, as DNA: TGCGCCAGCAGCCGTCTAGAGGGCTATGGCTACACCTTC. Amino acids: CASSRLEGYGYTF.

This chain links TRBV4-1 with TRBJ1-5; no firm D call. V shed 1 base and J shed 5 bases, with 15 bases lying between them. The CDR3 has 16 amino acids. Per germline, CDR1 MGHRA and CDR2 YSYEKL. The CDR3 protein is CASSQVRGTPDQPQHF. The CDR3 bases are TGCGCCAGCAGCCAAGTTCGGGGTACCCCGGATCAGCCCCAGCATTTT.

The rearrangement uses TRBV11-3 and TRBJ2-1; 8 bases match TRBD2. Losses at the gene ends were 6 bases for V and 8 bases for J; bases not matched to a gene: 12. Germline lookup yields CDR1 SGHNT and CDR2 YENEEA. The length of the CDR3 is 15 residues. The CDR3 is CASRAGSGSRDEQFF. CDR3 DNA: TGTGCCAGCAGGGCGGGGAGCGGGAGTCGTGATGAGCAGTTCTTC. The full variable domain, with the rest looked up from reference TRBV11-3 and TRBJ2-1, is EAGVVQSPRYKIIEKKQPVAFWCNPISGHNTLYWYLQNLGQGPELLIRYENEEAVDDSQLPKDRFSAERLKGVDSTLKIQPAELGDSAVYLCASRAGSGSRDEQFFGPGTRLTVL.

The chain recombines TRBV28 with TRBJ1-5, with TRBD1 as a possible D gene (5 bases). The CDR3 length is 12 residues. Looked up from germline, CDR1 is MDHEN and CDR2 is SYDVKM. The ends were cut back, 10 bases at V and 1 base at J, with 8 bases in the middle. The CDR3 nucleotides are TGTGCCACCTCAGGGAGCAATCAGCCCCAGCATTTT. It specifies CATSGSNQPQHF.

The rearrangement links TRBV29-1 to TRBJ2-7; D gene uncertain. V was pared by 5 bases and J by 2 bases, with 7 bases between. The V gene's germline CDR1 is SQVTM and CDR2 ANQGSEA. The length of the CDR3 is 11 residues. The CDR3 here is CSVKNTYEQYF. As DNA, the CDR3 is TGCAGCGTTAAAAACACCTACGAGCAGTACTTC.